These T cell receptor beta chains were read from a single sample in a study of T cell responses to AZD1222 COVID-19 vaccine. Sequencing was performed with immunoSEQ multiplex PCR; in TCRdb, only in-frame clones are kept and a portion is missing. The table has 130,000 to 150,000 clones, approximately 90% seen once. The sequencing here drew on peripheral blood, taken on day 0 of MenACWY control vaccination. These receptor sequences come from an adult in good health. CDR3s leave out the opening cysteine and the closing phenylalanine or tryptophan.

TRBV10-3	TRBJ2-3	AISDSTSGDTQY
TRBV7-2	TRBJ1-5	ASSFLQGGQPQH
TRBV5-1	TRBJ1-2	ASSPGQVYGYT
TRBV2	TRBJ1-2	ASKVRSLPGYGYT
TRBV27	TRBJ2-7	ASSLFPQGYEQY
TRBV28	TRBJ2-7	ASSSSPFYEKY
TRBV27	TRBJ2-5	ASGPGGSGTQY
TRBV15	TRBJ1-2	ATSRDNQGSYGYT
TRBV4-2	TRBJ1-2	ASSQEIGSSRYGYT
TRBV25-1	TRBJ1-3	ASSVLMSSGNTIY
TRBV28	TRBJ2-7	ASSPVGGYEQY
TRBV5-1	TRBJ1-4	ASSVDRGGGEKLF
TRBV9	TRBJ1-1	ASSLRHQNTEAF
TRBV5-1	TRBJ2-7	ASSGPGLAYEQY
TRBV3-1/TRBV3-2	TRBJ1-5	ASSQDVAGPEPQH
TRBV9	TRBJ1-5	ASSVGVTNQPQH
TRBV6-1	TRBJ1-1	ASSENRGNTEAF
TRBV5-4	TRBJ2-7	ASSRPTGLSSYEQY
TRBV4-2	TRBJ2-1	ASSPPGLAGNEQF
TRBV4-1	TRBJ1-1	ASSQQDGWDTEAF
TRBV24-1	TRBJ1-5	ATSAQYSNQPQH
TRBV7-3	TRBJ2-1	ASSLTDGDWDEQF
TRBV6-2/TRBV6-3	TRBJ1-5	ASSYTSNGNQPQH
TRBV4-2	TRBJ2-7	ASSPRSAGDEQY
TRBV18	TRBJ1-1	ASSSKTGRTEAF
TRBV5-5	TRBJ1-6	ASSFTGGAINSPLH
TRBV9	TRBJ1-6	ASSVRTGDGSPLH
TRBV30	TRBJ1-5	AWSGPRGGDNQPQH
TRBV5-4	TRBJ2-1	ASSPDGGFGYEQF
TRBV5-1	TRBJ1-4	ASSPDRVANEKLF
TRBV12-2	TRBJ1-3	ASRSSDSPSSGNTIY
TRBV2	TRBJ2-5	ASSRGNRVPGETQY
TRBV7-2	TRBJ1-6	ASSLAGILNSPLH
TRBV9	TRBJ1-2	ASSVGRDRANYGYT
TRBV24-1	TRBJ1-6	ATSVAESSYNSPLH
TRBV19	TRBJ1-1	ASSIDGRGWVTEAF
TRBV6-5	TRBJ2-7	ASSRATTYEQY
TRBV6-6	TRBJ2-3	ASTPRAGLSTDTQY
TRBV6-1	TRBJ1-2	ASSEAGGFYGYT
TRBV4-1	TRBJ1-3	ASSQPGTGGNTIY
TRBV27	TRBJ1-5	ASSIRGPNQPQH
TRBV3-1/TRBV3-2	TRBJ2-1	ASSLGYAGRPYNEQF
TRBV2	TRBJ1-2	ASSPGIYGYT
TRBV7-3	TRBJ2-5	ASSFKGSETQY
TRBV14	TRBJ1-4	ASSLYRVGANEKLF
TRBV7-3	TRBJ1-2	ASSFGPGEGYT
TRBV2	TRBJ1-1	AIVLTRNTEAF
TRBV5-6	TRBJ2-2	ASSFGTGELF
TRBV5-1	TRBJ1-1	ASSLALDTEAF
TRBV5-1	TRBJ2-1	ASSEQTGAYNEQF
TRBV28	TRBJ1-2	ASRTGTASSFYGYT
TRBV2	TRBJ1-1	ASRLAWGDTEAF
TRBV18	TRBJ1-3	ASSPQNTIY
TRBV30	TRBJ1-5	AWSYRRNQPQH
TRBV5-1	TRBJ1-4	ASSLGGRQTNEKLF
TRBV4-1	TRBJ1-6	ASSQDGPGSNSPLH
TRBV7-8	TRBJ1-2	ASSLDNYGYT
TRBV7-2	TRBJ2-5	ASSLSLRPYQETQY
TRBV5-1	TRBJ2-1	ASSPPAGGPYNEQF